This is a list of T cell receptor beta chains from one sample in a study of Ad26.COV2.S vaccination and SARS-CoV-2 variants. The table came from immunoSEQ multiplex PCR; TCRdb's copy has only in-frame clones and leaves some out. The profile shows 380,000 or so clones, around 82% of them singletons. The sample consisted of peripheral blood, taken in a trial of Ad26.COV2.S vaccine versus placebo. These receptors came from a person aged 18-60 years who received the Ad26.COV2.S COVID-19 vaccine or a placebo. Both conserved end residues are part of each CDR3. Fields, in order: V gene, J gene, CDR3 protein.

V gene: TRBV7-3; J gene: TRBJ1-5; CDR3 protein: CASVRDGEYQPQHF
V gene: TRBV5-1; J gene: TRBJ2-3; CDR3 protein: CASNYGGLTDTQYF
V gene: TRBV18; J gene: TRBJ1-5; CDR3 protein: CASSEGTGQPQHF
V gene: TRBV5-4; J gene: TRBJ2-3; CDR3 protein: CASSWGGVQDTQYF
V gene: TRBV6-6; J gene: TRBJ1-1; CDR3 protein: CASSSGWGRVETEAFF
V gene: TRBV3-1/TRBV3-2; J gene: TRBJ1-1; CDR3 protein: CASSQDIGNRGAFF
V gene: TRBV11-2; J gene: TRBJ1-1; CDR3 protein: CASSRRTVNTEAFF
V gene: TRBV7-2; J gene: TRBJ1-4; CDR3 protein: CASSSGQASEKLFF
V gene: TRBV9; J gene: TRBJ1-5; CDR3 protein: CASSVEGRSNQPQHF
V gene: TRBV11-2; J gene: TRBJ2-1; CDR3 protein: CASSYSGGGYNEQFF
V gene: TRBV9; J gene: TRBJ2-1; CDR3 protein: CASSVEGLAAYNEQFF
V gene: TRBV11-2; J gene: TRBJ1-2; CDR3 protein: CASSLGEQGTRGYTF
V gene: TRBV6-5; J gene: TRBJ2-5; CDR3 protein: CASRTNMGTQYF
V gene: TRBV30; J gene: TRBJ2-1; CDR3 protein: CAWNPAGGGAEQFF
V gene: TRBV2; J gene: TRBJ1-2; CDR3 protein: CAITLPHRGQGYTF
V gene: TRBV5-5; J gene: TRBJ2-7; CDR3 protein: CASSPLRQGLYEQYF
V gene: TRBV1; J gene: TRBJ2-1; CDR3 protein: CTSSPPAGSYNEQFF
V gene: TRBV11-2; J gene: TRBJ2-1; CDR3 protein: CASSFSASGDNEQFF
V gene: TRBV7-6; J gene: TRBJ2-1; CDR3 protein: CASSFGQGKYYNEQFF
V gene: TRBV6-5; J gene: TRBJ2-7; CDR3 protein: CASRTGGSFYEQYF
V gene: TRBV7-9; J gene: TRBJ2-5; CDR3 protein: CASSFSAETQYF
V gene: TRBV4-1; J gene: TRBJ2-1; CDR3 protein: CASSQDKGALNEQFF
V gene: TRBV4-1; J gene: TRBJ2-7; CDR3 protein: CASSPEVRETSYEQYF
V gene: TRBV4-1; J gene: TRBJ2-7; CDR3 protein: CASSQTHSATYEQYF
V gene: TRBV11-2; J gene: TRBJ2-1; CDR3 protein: CASSLVSTGQFF
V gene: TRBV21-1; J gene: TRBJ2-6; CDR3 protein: CASGRDSSSGANVLTF
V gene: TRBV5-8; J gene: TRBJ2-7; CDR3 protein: CASSYRTSAFYEQYF
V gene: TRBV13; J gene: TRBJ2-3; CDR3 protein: CASRIGLGTDTQYF
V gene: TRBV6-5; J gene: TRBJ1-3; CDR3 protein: CATRLGTASGNTIYF
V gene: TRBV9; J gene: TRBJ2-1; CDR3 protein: CASSVNMVNEQFF
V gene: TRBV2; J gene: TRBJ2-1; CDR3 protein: CASSPGGGAYNEQFF
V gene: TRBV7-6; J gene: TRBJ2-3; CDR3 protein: CASSPGVWRGGITQYF
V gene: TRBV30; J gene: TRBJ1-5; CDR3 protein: CAWSAQGNQPQHF
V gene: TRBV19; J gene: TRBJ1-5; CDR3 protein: CASSPLTNQPQHF
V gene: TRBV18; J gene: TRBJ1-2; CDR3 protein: CASSPVSTNYGYTF
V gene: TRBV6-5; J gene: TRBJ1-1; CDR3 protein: CASGRTGGNTEAFF
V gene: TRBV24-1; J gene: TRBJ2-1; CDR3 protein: CATSDSRLAGGLSEQFF
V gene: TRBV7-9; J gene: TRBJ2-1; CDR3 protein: CASSPTAGRGHNEQFF
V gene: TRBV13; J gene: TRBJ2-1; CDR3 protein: CASSPSGRGGREQFF
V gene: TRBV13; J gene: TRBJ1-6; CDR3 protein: CASSLNPVGYNSPLHF
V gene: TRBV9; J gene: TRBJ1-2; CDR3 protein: CASSVAGTGYGYTF
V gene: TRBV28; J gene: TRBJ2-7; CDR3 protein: CASSKLVSSSYEQYF
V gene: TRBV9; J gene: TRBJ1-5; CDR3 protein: CASSAGTGGDQPQHF
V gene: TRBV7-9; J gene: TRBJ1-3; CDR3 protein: CASSLAGQAGNTIYF
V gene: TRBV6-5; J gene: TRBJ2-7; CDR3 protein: CASSYRGRGTFYEQYF
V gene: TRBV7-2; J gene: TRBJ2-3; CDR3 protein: CASSLAGGRRTDTQYF
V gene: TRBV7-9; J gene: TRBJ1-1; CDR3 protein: CASSLLSLWTEAFF
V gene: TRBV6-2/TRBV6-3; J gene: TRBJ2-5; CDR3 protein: CASSYGGGTQYF
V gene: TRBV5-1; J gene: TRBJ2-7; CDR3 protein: CASSSGTGSEQYF
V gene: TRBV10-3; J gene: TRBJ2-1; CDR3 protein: CAISESLAGGLSSYNEQFF
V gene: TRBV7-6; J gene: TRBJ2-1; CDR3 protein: CASSLADAGDEQFF
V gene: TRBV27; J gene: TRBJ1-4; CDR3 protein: CASSLGTAPNEKLFF
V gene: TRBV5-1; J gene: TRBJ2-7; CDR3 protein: CASSARTSGPYEQYF
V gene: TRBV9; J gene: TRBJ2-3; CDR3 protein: CASSGHRGFTDTQYF
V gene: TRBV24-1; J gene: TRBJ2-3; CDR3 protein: CATSVASGPGDTQYF